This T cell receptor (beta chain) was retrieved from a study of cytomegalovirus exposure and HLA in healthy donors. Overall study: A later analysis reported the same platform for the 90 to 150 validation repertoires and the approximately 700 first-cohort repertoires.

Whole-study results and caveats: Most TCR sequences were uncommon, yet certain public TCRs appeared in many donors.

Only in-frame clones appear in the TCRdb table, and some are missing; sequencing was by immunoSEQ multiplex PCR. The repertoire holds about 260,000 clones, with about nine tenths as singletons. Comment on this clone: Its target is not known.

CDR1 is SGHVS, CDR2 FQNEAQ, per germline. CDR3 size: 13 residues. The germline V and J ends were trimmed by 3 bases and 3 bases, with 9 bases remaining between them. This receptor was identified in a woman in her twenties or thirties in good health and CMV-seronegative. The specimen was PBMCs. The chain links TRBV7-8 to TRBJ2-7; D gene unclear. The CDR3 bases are TGTGCCAGCAGCTTTTCTAGTGGCTACGAGCAGTACTTC. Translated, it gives CASSFSSGYEQYF.